The 16 T cell receptor beta chains reported below all come from one sample, sequenced in a study of CD8 T cells in Susac syndrome. After extraction with the RNeasy kit, 0.5 to 1 ug of the RNA was reverse transcribed using random hexamers. MiXCR, run by TCRdb on the immunoSEQ multiplex PCR reads, gives a single entry per CDR3 protein. This sample carries 55,000 to 80,000 distinct CDR3 sequences, 85% to 95% of them seen once, and the ten largest clones take over 0.12%. Sample: CD4+ T cells from PBMCs. The source of these receptors is a human donor with Susac syndrome.

This chain joins TRBV20-1 and TRBJ2-3; D could derive from TRBD1 or TRBD2 (5 bases each). CDR1 is DFQATT and CDR2 is SNEGSKA in the germline V gene (reference sequence). The CDR3 length is 14 residues. Trimming cost V 1 base and J 8 bases, with 16 bases left between them. CDR3 bases: TGCAGTGCTAGAGCTGAGGGGTTTAGGGGTACGCAGTATTTT. Encoded protein: CSARAEGFRGTQYF.

This clonotype was recorded only once. The rearrangement links TRBV7-6 to TRBJ2-7, with TRBD1 matching over 9 bases. Trimming cost V 5 bases and J 4 bases; bases outside gene matches: 12. CDR3 length equals 16 residues. Germline V CDR1 and CDR2: SGHVS, FNYEAQ. For the CDR3, the DNA is TGTGCCAGCAGCGCTTGGACAGGGGCCACACGGTACGAGCAGTACTTC. This sequence encodes CASSAWTGATRYEQYF.

The chain recombines TRBV20-1 with TRBJ2-7; 10 positions match TRBD1. The CDR3 is 15 amino acids. Germline assignment: CDR1 DFQATT and CDR2 SNEGSKA (reference sequence). The V and J ends lost 5 bases and 1 base, in that order; junction bases with no gene match: 8. The CDR3 DNA follows: TGCAGTGCTCCTTTAAGGGACAGGGGTTCCTACGAGCAGTACTTC. Protein: CSAPLRDRGSYEQYF.

The rearrangement joins TRBV5-1 to TRBJ2-3; TRBD2 matches at 7 bases. Germline CDR1 reads SGHRS; CDR2 reads YFSETQ. The CDR3 extends over 16 amino acids. J was trimmed by 3 bases and V by 0 bases; bases with no gene match: 7. CDR3 nucleotide sequence: TGCGCCAGCAGCTTGGATTCGGGGGGAAGGACAGATACGCAGTATTTT. This encodes CASSLDSGGRTDTQYF.

This chain uses TRBV18 with TRBJ2-7; D is possibly TRBD1 (5 bases). Germline loops: CDR1 KGHSH, CDR2 LQKENI. The CDR3 sequence is 16 residues long. V lost 0 bases and J lost 1, with 13 bases in between. DNA for the CDR3: TGTGCCAGCTCACCACCCGGACACTCCAGGTCCTACGAGCAGTACTTC. Translated: CASSPPGHSRSYEQYF.

This CDR3 reads CASSIGGLGDQPQHF. Written as DNA, the CDR3 is TGTGCCAGTAGTATAGGGGGATTGGGCGACCAGCCCCAGCATTTT. This chain links TRBV19 with TRBJ1-5; D gene unclear. Trimming left V 1 base short and J 7 bases short, with 14 bases between. This CDR3 spans 15 amino acids. CDR1 and CDR2 from the germline V gene are LNHDA and SQIVND (reference sequence).

The CDR3: CASSLLLGGEQYF. DNA of the CDR3: TGCGCCAGCAGCTTGCTTTTGGGAGGTGAGCAGTACTTC. The chain couples TRBV5-1 to TRBJ2-7, with D possibly TRBD2 on 6 matching bases. Germline CDR1 SGHRS, CDR2 YFSETQ. CDR3 length equals 13 residues. The V and J ends lost 1 base and 7 bases respectively, with 12 bases between them.

The gene calls are TRBV12-3 or TRBV12-4 and TRBJ2-5; D is unresolved. The CDR3 sequence is 13 residues long. Deletions cut 5 bases from V and 5 bases from J, with 12 bases between. CDR3 in DNA: TGTGCCAGCAGTAGGTGGGGTGGGGAGACCCAGTACTTC. Amino acids: CASSRWGGETQYF.

V gene TRBV6-5 combines with J gene TRBJ1-1, with D possibly TRBD1 on 5 matching bases. Germline V CDR1 and CDR2: MNHEY, SVGAGI. The CDR3 is 12 residues long. V lost 6 bases and J lost 5, with 10 bases in between. For the CDR3, the DNA is TGTGCCAGCAGAGATACAGGAACTGAAGCTTTCTTT. This gives the protein CASRDTGTEAFF.

The CDR3 sequence: CASSAGQGSTEAFF. As DNA, the CDR3 is TGTGCCAGCAGCGCAGGACAGGGTTCCACTGAAGCTTTCTTT. The chain has TRBV5-6 and TRBJ1-1, with TRBD1 identical over 8 bases. This CDR3 has 14 amino acids. Germline CDR1 is SGHDT and CDR2 is YYEEEE. Trimming at V came to 4 bases and at J to 4 bases, leaving 6 bases not matched to a gene.

In regard to this clonotype: The junction and the germline gene differ at one end; a read error may be behind it. The chain uses TRBV28 and TRBJ2-1; D possibly matches TRBD1 or TRBD2 (5 bases each). CDR3 length: 16 amino acids. Germline values: CDR1 MDHEN, CDR2 SYDVKM. For the CDR3, the DNA is TGTGCCAGTTGGGGACGGGACCCACATCCCTACTATGAGCAGTTCTTC. Translating it yields CASWGRDPHPYYEQFF.

The chain couples TRBV11-1 to TRBJ2-7; the D call may be TRBD1 or TRBD2 (5 bases each). The V end was cut by 6 bases, the J end by 3 bases, with 18 bases between. Germline CDR1 and CDR2: SGHAT and FQDESV (reference sequence). This CDR3 has 15 residues. CDR3 coding DNA: TGTGCCAGCAGGTGGGGGACGGGGCCGAACTACGAGCAGTACTTC. Its translation: CASRWGTGPNYEQYF.

J is TRBJ1-1 and V is TRBV5-1; D not certain. CDR3 length equals 12 residues. The V end lost 0 bases, the J end lost 4 bases, and 4 bases lay between the germline ends. Germline CDR1 SGHRS, CDR2 YFSETQ. The CDR3: CASSLGATEAFF. The CDR3 nucleotides read TGCGCCAGCAGCTTGGGAGCCACTGAAGCTTTCTTT. Looking up the rest from reference TRBV5-1 and TRBJ1-1 gives the full variable domain: KAGVTQTPRYLIKTRGQQVTLSCSPISGHRSVSWYQQTPGQGLQFLFEYFSETQRNKGNFPGRFSGRQFSNSRSEMNVSTLELGDSALYLCASSLGATEAFFGQGTRLTVV.

V and J are TRBV4-1 and TRBJ2-7; D possibly matches TRBD1 or TRBD2 (5 bases each). Germline V gene data show CDR1 as MGHRA and CDR2 as YSYEKL. The CDR3 covers 14 residues. Trimming pared 2 bases from V and 4 bases from J, leaving 12 bases between. The chain's CDR3 is CASSQPGRRYEQYF. CDR3 in DNA: TGCGCCAGCAGCCAACCGGGACGGCGATACGAGCAGTACTTC.

The chain couples TRBV21-1 to TRBJ2-5; the table assigns TRBD1, which was not confirmed against the DNA. TRBV21-1 is flagged as a pseudogene. There are 15 residues in the CDR3. The DNA of the CDR3 is TGTGCCAGCAAATCCCCGGGACAAACTAAAGAGACCCAGTACTTC. Protein sequence: CASKSPGQTKETQYF.

The rearrangement uses TRBV5-1 and TRBJ2-5, with 9 bases identical to TRBD2. V lost 1 base, J lost 4 bases, and 8 bases stayed unmatched. The V gene's germline CDR1 is SGHRS and CDR2 YFSETQ. This CDR3 has 16 amino acids. Here the CDR3 reads CASSLSRGGAGETQYF. The CDR3 nucleotides are TGCGCCAGCAGCTTGTCGCGCGGGGGGGCCGGAGAGACCCAGTACTTC.